This record covers a single T cell receptor beta chain. There is no known antigen for this receptor. One base away there is no much larger clone; base qualities are not given. These data originate in a study of shared clonotypes between healthy human individuals (dated by TCRdb to 2019 to 2021). Turning to the overall study: Two women and three men aged 18 to 49 years were included in the cohort. Per donor, three plates each were used for CD4 naive and CD4 memory, two for CD8 naive, and one for CD8 memory. To estimate repertoire size and how much clonotype sharing occurs between individuals, the study deeply sequenced the blood TCR repertoires of five healthy adults. To increase sequencing depth and limit assay-specific biases, different laboratories used diverse techniques to prepare libraries and sequence TCR repertoires. Per donor, leukapheresis produced somewhere between about 0.8 and 9 billion PBMCs. Paper-wide results and their limitations: Pairwise subsampling indicated that sequencing depth was expected to affect the degree of clonotype sharing among donors. Clonotypes shared by all four sorted-subset donors showed higher generation probabilities than non-shared clonotypes. Naive subsets generally had larger estimated clonotype richness than memory subsets did. The small number of donors limited the genetic and exposure-history diversity represented. Sampling was limited to blood, and TCR repertoires in tissue likely differ from TCR repertoires in blood. Sharing across four donors was observed for approximately 4.6% of naive CD4, under 4% of naive CD8, about 2.5% of memory CD4, and roughly 0.4% of memory CD8 clonotypes. Even with the large sequencing depth, rarefaction of the sorted-subset datasets indicated that sequencing was incomplete.

Healthy HIV-negative adults with no recently reported acute infections or vaccinations were included as donors. Only Caucasian adults living in Nashville, Tennessee, USA were represented among the donors. CD4+ T cells were enriched through magnetic negative selection, after which naive cells were positively selected on CD45RA and the remaining negative fraction served as the memory subset. Blood was collected by leukapheresis, and PBMCs were isolated by Ficoll-Histopaque density gradient centrifugation and then cryopreserved in liquid nitrogen vapor phase. Purity and quantity of every magnetically sorted T cell population were checked by analytical flow cytometry. Genomic DNA was isolated from every sorted fraction and measured by UV absorbance on a Nanodrop 2000c. At the junction V is shortened by 6 bases and J by 0 bases; bases outside the gene matches: 3. From cysteine to phenylalanine, the CDR3 is 15 amino acids long. Only the CDR3 DNA stays, 45 bases, in frame from base 1. CDR1 MNHNS and CDR2 SASEGT are derived from the germline V gene.

Using the deep immunoSEQ assay, TCR CDR3 regions were amplified from genomic DNA by multiplex PCR. Extracted genomic DNA from each cell subset was distributed evenly across all wells of several immunoSEQ 96-well plates, and each plate was treated as a replicate. For sorted subsets, 200 to 250 ng of genomic DNA, equivalent to some 33,000 T cell genomes, went into each replicate PCR. Purified libraries were quantified with a Qubit 3.0 fluorometer, sized on a Bioanalyzer 2100, and re-quantified with the KAPA Library Quantification kit. Every immunoSEQ 96-well plate was sequenced on a separate single-read 150-cycle Illumina NextSeq 550 flow cell. The study's processing was this. Because the immunoSEQ output held only junctional sequences and lacked quality scores, the filtering could not match the filtering applied to full-length reads. Sequences were annotated with PyIR, a Python wrapper for IgBLAST v1.9, and V/J genes and CDR3 were assigned using IMGT germline references. Reads with weak V/J assignments (E-value above 1e-6), missing CDR3, stop codons, out-of-frame junctions, or ambiguous translated residues were removed. A V3J clonotype was defined by an identical inferred V gene, J gene, and CDR3 amino acid sequence. To compute the percentage overlap between repertoires, the number of shared unique clonotypes was divided by the size of the smaller repertoire. Three approaches were used to assess repertoire richness: RTK rarefaction, the Chao1 estimator, and Recon v2.1 estimates of unobserved clonotypes. Generation probabilities were computed with OLGA for all TCRbeta clonotypes obtained by the gDNA method from several donors. TCRdb limited this immuneACCESS table to in-frame rearrangements with V and J called. A share of clones is missing; checked studies link under half to unresolved V genes, and the rest is unexplained. V, J and clone size are those of that table, while D and trimming were read from the DNA. A total of hundreds of thousands of clones appear in this sample, 60% to 75% of them only once. The biggest ten clones account for around 1.8% of the sample.

What was sequenced was memory CD4+ T cells sorted from blood. What this sample's cell subset or site label stands for: CD45RA-negative fraction. This receptor chain uses TRBV6-1 and TRBJ2-3, and 10 junction bases match TRBD2. The receptor's source is a woman in her twenties or thirties in good health. For the CDR3, the sequence is CASRGLATSTDTQYF. The DNA sequence is given as TGTGCCAGCAGGGGACTAGCGACTAGCACAGATACGCAGTATTTT.